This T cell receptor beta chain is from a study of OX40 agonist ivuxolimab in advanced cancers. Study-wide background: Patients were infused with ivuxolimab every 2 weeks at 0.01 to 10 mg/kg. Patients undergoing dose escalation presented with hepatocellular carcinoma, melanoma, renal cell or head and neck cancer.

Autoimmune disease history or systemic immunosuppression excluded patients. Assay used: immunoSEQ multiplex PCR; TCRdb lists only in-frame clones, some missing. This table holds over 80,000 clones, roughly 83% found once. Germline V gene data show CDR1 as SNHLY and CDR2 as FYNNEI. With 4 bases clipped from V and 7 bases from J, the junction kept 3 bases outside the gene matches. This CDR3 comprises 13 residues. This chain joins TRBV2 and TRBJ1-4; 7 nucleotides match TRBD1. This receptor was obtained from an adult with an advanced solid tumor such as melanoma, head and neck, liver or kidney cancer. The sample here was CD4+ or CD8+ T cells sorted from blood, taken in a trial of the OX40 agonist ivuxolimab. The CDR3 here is CASSGRDSEKLFF. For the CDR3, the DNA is TGTGCCAGCAGTGGCCGGGACAGTGAAAAACTGTTTTTT.